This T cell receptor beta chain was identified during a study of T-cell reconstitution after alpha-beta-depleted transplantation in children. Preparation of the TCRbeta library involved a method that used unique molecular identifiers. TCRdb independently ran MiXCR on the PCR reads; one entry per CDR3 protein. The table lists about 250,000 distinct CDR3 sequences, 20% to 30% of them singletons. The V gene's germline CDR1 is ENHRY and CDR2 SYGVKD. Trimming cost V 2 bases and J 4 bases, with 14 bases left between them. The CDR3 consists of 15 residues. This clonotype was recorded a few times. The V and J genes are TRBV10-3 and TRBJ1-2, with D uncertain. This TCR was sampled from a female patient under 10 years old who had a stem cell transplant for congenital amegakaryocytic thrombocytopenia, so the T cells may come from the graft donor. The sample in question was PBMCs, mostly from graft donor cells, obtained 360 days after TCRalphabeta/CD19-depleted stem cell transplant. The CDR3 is CAISEGSGLSYGYTF. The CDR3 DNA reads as TGTGCCATCAGTGAGGGGAGTGGGCTTTCCTATGGCTACACCTTC.